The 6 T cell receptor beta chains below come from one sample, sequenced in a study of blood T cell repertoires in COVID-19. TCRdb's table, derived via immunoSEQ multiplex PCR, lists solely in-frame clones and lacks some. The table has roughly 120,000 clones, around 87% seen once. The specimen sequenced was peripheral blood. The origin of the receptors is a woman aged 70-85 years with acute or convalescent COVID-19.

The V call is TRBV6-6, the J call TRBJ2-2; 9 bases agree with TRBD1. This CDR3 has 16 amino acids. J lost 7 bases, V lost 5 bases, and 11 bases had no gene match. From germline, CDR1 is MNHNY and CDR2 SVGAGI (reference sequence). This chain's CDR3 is CASSNQGTGSDGELFF. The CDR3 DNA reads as TGTGCCAGCAGTAACCAAGGGACAGGGTCTGACGGGGAGCTGTTTTTT.

CDR3 coding DNA: TGTGCCAGCAGCCCTAACCGCGGGAGAGCTAATGAAAAACTGTTTTTT. Translation gives CASSPNRGRANEKLFF. This chain joins TRBV9 and TRBJ1-4; D unclear. Germline V lookup: CDR1 SGDLS, CDR2 YYNGEE. The CDR3 runs 16 residues. Trimming removed 4 bases from V and 3 bases from J, with 16 bases in between.

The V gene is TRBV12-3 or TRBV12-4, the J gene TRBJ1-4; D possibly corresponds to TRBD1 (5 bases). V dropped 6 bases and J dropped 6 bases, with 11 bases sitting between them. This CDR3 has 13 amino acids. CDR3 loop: CASRVGEDEKLFF. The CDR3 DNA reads TGTGCCAGCAGAGTGGGGGAGGATGAAAAACTGTTTTTT.

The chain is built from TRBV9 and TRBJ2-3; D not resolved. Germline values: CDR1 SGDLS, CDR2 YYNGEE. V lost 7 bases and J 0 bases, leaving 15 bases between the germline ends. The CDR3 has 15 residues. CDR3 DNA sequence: TGTGCCAGCGGCATAGGGCAGGTTAGCACAGATACGCAGTATTTT. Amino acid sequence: CASGIGQVSTDTQYF.

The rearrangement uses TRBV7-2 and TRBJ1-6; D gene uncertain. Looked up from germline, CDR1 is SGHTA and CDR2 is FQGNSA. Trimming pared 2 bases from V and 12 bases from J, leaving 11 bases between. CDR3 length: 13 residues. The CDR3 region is CASSLRDTEPLHF. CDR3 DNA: TGTGCCAGCAGCTTACGGGATACGGAACCCCTCCACTTT.

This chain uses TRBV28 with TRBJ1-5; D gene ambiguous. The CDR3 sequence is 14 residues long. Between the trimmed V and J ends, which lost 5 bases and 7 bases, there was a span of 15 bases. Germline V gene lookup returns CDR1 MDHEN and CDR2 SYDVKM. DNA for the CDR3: TGTGCCAGCAGTCCCAGAGGTTCGGGGCAGCCCCAGCATTTT. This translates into CASSPRGSGQPQHF.